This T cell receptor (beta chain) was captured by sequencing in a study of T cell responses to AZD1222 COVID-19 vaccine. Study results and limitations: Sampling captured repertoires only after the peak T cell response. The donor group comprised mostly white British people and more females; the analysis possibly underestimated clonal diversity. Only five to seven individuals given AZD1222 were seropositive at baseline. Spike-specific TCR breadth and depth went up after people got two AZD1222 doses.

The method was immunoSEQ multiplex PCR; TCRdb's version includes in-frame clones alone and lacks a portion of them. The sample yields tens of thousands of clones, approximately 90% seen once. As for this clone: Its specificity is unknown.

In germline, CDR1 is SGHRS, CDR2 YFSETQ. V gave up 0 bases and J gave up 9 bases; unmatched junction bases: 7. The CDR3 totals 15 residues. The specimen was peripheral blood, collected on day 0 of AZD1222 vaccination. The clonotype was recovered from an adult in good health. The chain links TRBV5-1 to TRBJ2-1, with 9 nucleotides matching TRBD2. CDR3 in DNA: TGCGCCAGCAGCTTGGAAGGCGGACTAGCGCGTGAGCAGTTCTTC. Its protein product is CASSLEGGLAREQFF. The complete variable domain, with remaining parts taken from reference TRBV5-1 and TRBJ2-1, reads KAGVTQTPRYLIKTRGQQVTLSCSPISGHRSVSWYQQTPGQGLQFLFEYFSETQRNKGNFPGRFSGRQFSNSRSEMNVSTLELGDSALYLCASSLEGGLAREQFFGPGTRLTVL.